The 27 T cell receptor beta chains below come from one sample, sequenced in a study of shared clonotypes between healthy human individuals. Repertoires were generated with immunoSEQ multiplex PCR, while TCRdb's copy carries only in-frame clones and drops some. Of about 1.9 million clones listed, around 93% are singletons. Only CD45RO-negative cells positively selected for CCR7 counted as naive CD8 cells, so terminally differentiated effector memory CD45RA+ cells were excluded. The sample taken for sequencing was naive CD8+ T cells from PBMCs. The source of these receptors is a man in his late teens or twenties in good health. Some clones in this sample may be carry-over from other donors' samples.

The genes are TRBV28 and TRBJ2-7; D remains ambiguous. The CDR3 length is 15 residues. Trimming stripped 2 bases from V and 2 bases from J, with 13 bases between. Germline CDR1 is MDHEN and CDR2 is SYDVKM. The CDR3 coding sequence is TGTGCCAGCAGTTTACTTTCCACAAGCCCCTACGAGCAGTACTTC. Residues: CASSLLSTSPYEQYF.

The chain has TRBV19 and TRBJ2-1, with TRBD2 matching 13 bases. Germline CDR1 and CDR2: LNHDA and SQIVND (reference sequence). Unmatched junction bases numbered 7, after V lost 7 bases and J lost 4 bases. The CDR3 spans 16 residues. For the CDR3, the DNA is TGTGCCAGTACTAGACTAGCGGGAGGAGATTACAATGAGCAGTTCTTC. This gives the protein CASTRLAGGDYNEQFF.

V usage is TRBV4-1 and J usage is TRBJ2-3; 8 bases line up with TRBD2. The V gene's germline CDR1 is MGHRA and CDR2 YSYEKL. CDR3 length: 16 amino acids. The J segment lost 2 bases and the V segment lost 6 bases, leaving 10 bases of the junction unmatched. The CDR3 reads CASSFDLAGLTDTQYF. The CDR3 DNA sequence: TGCGCCAGCAGTTTCGACTTAGCGGGGCTCACAGATACGCAGTATTTT.

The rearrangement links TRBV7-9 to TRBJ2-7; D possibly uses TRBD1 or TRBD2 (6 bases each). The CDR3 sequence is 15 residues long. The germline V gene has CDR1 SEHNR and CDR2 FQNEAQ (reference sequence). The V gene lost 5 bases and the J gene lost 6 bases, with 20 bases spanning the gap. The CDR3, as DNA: TGTGCCAGCAGCGCGGCCGGGCCCGGGGGCTCCGAGCAGTACTTC. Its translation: CASSAAGPGGSEQYF.

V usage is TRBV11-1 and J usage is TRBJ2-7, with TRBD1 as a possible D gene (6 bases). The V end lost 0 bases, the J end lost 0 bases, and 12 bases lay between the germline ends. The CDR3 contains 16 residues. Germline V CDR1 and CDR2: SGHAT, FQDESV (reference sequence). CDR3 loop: CASSLALAGDSYEQYF. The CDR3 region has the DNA TGTGCCAGCAGCTTAGCGCTGGCAGGGGACTCCTACGAGCAGTACTTC.

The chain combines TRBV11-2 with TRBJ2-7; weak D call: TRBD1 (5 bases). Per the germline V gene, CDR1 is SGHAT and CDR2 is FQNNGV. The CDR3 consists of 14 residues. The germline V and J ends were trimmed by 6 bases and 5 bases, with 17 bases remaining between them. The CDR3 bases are TGTGCCAGCAGATGGACCCCAGGGTATCACGAGCAGTACTTC. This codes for CASRWTPGYHEQYF.

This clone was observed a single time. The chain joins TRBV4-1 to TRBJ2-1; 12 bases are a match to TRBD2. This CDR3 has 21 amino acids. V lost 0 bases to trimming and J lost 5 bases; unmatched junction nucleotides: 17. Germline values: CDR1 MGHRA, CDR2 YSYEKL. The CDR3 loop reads CASSQDPTSGSLIGFHNEQFF. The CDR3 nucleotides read TGCGCCAGCAGCCAAGATCCGACTAGCGGGAGCTTAATTGGATTTCACAATGAGCAGTTCTTC.

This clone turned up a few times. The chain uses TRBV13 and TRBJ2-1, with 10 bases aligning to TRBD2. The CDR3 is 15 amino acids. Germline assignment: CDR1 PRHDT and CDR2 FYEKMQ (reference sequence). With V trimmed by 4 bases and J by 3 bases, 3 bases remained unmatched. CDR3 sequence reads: CASSYTSGIYNEQFF. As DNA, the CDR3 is TGTGCCAGCAGCTATACTAGCGGGATCTACAATGAGCAGTTCTTC.

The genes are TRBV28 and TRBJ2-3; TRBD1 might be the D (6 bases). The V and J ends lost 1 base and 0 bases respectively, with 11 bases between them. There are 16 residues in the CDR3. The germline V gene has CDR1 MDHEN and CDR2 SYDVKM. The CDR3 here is CASSLSPQGSTDTQYF. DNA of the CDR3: TGTGCCAGCAGTTTATCCCCACAGGGTAGCACAGATACGCAGTATTTT.

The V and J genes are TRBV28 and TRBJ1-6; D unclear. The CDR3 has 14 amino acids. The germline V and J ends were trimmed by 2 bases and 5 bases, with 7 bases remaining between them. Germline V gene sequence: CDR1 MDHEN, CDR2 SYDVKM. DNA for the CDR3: TGTGCCAGCAGTTTACGGCAGAATAATTCACCCCTCCACTTT. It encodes CASSLRQNNSPLHF. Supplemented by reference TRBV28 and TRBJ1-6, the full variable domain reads DVKVTQSSRYLVKRTGEKVFLECVQDMDHENMFWYRQDPGLGLRLIYFSYDVKMKEKGDIPEGYSVSREKKERFSLILESASTNQTSMYLCASSLRQNNSPLHFGNGTRLTVT.

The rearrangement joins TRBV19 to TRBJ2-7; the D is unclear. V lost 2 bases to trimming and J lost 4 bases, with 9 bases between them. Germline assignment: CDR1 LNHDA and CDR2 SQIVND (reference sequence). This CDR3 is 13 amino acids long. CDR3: CASSISTLYEQYF. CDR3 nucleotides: TGTGCCAGTAGTATATCCACCCTATACGAGCAGTACTTC.

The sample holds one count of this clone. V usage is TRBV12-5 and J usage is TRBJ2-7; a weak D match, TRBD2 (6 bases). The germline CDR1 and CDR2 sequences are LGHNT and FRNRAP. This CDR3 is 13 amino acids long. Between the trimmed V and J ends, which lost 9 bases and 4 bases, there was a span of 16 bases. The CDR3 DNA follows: TGTGCTAGCTCCTATGGCGGGATGTACGAGCAGTACTTC. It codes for CASSYGGMYEQYF.

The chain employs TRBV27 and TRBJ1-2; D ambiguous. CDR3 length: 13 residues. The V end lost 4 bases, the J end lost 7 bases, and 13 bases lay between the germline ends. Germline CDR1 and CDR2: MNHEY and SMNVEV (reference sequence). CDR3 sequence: CASSSSPASGYTF. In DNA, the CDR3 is TGTGCCAGCAGTTCCTCCCCCGCATCTGGCTACACCTTC.

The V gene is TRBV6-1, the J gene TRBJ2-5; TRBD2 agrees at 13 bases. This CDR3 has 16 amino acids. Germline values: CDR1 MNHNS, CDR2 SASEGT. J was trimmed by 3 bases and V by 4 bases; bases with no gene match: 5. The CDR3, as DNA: TGTGCCAGCAGTGGGGGGACTAGCGGGGCTAAAGAGACCCAGTACTTC. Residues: CASSGGTSGAKETQYF.

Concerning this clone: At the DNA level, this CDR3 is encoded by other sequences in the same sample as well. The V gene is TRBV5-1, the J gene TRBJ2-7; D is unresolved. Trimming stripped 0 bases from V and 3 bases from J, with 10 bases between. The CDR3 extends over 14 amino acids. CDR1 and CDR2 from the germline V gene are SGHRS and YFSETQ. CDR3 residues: CASSLAGSVYEQYF. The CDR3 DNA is TGCGCCAGCAGCTTGGCCGGCTCGGTCTACGAGCAGTACTTC.

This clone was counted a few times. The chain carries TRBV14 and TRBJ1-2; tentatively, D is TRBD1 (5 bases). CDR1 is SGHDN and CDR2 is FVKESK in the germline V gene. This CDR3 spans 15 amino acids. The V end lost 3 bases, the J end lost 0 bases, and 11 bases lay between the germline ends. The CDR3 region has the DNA TGTGCCAGCAGCCATGACAGTCTCGCTAACTATGGCTACACCTTC. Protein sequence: CASSHDSLANYGYTF.

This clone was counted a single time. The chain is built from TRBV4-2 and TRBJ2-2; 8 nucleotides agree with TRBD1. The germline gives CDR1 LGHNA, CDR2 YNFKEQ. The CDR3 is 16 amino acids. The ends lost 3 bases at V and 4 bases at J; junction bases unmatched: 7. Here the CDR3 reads CASSHPGQGSTGELFF. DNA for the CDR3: TGTGCCAGCAGCCATCCCGGACAGGGTAGCACCGGGGAGCTGTTTTTT.

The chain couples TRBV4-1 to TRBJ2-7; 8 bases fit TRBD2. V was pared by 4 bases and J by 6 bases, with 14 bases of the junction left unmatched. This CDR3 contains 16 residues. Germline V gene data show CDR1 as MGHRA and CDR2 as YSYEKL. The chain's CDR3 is CASSPAGGLGAFEQYF. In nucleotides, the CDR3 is TGCGCCAGCAGCCCGGCTGGGGGACTAGGCGCCTTCGAGCAGTACTTC.

The CDR3 DNA reads as TGTGCCAGCAGCTTCAGGGGGGGCGAAGAGACCCAGTACTTC. Translation gives CASSFRGGEETQYF. The chain is built from TRBV7-8 and TRBJ2-5; the D gene could be TRBD1 or TRBD2 (7 bases each). V was shortened by 3 bases and J by 3 bases, with 11 bases between the two germline ends. There are 14 residues in the CDR3. Germline V gene data show CDR1 as SGHVS and CDR2 as FQNEAQ.

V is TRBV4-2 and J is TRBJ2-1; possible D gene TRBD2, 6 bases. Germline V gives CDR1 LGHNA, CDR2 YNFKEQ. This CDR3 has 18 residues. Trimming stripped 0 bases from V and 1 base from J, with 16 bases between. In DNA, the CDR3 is TGTGCCAGCAGCCAAGATTCGTGGTGGGGGGAGTCCTACAATGAGCAGTTCTTC. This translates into CASSQDSWWGESYNEQFF.

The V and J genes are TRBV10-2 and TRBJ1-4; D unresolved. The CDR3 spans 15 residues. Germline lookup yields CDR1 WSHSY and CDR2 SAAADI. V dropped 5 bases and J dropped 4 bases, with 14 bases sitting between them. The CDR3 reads CASSPNRANNEKLFF. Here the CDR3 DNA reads TGCGCCAGCAGTCCGAATCGGGCGAATAATGAAAAACTGTTTTTT.

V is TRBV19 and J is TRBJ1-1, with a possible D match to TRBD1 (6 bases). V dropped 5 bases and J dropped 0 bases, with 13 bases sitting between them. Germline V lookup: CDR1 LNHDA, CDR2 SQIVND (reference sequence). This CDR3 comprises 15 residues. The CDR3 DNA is TGTGCCAGTAGTCCCCGGACAGCTATGAACACTGAAGCTTTCTTT. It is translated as CASSPRTAMNTEAFF.

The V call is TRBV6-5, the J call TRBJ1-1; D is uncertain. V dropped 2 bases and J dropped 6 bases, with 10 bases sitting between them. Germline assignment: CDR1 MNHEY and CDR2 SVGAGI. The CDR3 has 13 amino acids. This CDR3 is CASSYGMMAEAFF. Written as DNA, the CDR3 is TGTGCCAGCAGTTACGGGATGATGGCTGAAGCTTTCTTT.

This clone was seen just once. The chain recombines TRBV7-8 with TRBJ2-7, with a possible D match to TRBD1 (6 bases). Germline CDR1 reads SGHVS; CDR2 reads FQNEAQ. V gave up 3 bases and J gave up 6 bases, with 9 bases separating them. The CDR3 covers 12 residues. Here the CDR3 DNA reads TGTGCCAGCAGCTTCAGGGGTCTCGAGCAGTACTTC. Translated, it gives CASSFRGLEQYF.

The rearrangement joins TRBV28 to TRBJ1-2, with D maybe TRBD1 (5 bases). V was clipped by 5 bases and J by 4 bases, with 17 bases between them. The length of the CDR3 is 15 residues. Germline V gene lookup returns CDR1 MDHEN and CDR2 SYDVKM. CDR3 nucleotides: TGTGCCAGCAGTCCGGGGCTAAACACTTTCTATGGCTACACCTTC. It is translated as CASSPGLNTFYGYTF.

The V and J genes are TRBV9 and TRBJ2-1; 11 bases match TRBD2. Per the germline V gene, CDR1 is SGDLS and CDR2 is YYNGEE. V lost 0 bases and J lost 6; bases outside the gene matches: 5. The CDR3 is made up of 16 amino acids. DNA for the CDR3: TGTGCCAGCAGCGTAGAGGGACTAGCGGCAACCAATGAGCAGTTCTTC. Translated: CASSVEGLAATNEQFF.

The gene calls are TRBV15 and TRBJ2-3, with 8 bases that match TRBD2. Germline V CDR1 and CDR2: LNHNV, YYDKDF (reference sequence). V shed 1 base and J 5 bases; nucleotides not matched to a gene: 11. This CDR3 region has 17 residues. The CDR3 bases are TGTGCCACCAGCAGAGGATGGACGGGGGGGTTGGAAGATACGCAGTATTTT. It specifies CATSRGWTGGLEDTQYF.